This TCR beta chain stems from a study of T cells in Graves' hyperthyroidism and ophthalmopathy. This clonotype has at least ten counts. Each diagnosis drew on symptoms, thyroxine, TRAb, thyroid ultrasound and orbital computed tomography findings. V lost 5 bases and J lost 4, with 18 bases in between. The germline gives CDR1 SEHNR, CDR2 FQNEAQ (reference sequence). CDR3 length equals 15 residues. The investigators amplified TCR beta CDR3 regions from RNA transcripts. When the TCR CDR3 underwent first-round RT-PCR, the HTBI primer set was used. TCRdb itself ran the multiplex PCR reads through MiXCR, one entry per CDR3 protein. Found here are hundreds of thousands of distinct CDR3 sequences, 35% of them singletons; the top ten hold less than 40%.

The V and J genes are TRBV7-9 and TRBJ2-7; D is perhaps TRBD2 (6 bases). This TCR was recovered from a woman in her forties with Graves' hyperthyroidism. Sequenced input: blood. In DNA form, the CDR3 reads TGTGCCAGCAGCCTGGGAGGCAGAGGAGTGTACGAGCAGTACTTC. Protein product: CASSLGGRGVYEQYF.